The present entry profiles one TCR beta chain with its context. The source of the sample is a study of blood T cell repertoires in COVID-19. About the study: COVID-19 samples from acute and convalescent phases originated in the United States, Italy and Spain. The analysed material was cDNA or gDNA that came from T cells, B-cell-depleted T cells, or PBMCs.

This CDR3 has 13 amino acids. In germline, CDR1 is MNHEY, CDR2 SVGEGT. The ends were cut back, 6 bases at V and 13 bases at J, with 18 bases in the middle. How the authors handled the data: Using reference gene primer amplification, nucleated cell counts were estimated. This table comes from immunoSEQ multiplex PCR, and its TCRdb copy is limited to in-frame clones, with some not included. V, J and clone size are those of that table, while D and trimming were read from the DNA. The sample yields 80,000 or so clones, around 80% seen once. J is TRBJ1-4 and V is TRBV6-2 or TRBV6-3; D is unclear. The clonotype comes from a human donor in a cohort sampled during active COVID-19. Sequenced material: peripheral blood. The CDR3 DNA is TGTGCCAGCAGCCCCCACCTCGATACGGGACTGTTTTTT. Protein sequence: CASSPHLDTGLFF.